This T cell receptor (beta chain) was documented in a study of blood T cells in healthy people across ages. Broader study findings: As age increased, TCR beta diversity per million T cells fell in a roughly linear fashion. Naive T cell percentage strongly correlated with TCR beta diversity.

The CDR3 covers 16 residues. V trimming: 5 bases; J trimming: 2 bases; junction bases outside the gene matches: 8. Regarding this clonotype: No antigen is known for it.

Primers used in a second PCR of roughly 6 to 12 cycles were a sample-barcoded 5' primer and a J-beta primer mix. Unique molecular identifiers of 12 random nucleotides labeled each cDNA. Using its own MiXCR run on the 5' RACE reads, TCRdb lists one record per CDR3 protein. Of approximately 800,000 distinct CDR3 sequences listed, 20% to 30% are singletons. This same sample was also part of a study on T cells of mothers and their children.

The chain links TRBV12-3 or TRBV12-4 to TRBJ2-3; 9 bases agree with TRBD2. This TCR was recovered from a boy aged 5-17 years in good health. Input material: blood. Here the CDR3 reads CASSGLAGGFTDTQYF. The CDR3 nucleotides read TGTGCCAGCAGTGGCCTGGCGGGAGGGTTCACAGATACGCAGTATTTT.